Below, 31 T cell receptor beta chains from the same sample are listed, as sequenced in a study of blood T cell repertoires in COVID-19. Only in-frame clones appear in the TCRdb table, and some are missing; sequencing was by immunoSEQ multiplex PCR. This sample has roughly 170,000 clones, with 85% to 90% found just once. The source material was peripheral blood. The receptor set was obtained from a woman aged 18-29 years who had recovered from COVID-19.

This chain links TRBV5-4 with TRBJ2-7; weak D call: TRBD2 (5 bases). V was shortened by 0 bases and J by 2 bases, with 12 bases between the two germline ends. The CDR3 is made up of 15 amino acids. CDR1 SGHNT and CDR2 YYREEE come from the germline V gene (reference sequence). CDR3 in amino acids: CASSLGESWPYEQYV. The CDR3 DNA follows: TGTGCCAGCAGCTTGGGGGAGAGTTGGCCCTACGAGCAGTACGTC.

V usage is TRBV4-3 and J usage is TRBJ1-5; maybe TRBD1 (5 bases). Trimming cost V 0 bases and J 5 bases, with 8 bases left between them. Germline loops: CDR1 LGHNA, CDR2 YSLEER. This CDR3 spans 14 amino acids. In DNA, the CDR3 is TGCGCCAGCAGCCAAGACGTCAGGGATCAGCCCCAGCATTTT. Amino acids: CASSQDVRDQPQHF.

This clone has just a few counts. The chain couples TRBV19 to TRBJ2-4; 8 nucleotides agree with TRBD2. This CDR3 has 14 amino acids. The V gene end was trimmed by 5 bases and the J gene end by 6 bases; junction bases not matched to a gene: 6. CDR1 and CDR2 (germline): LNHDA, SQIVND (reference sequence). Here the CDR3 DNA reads TGTGCCAGTAGTCCTCAGCGGGGGAGAAACATTCAGTACTTC. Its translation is CASSPQRGRNIQYF.

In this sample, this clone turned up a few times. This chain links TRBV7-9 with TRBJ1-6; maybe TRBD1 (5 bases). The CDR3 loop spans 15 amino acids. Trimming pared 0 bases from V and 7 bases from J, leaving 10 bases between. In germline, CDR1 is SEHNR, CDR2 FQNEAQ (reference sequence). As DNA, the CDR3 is TGTGCCAGCAGCTTAGCTGACAGCGTGAATTCACCCCTCCACTTT. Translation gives CASSLADSVNSPLHF.

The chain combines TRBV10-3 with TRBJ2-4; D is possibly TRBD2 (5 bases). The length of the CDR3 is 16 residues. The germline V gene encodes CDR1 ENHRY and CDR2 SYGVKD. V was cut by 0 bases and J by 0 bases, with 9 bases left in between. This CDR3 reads CAISESDGLAKNIQYF. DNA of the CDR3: TGTGCCATCAGTGAGTCTGACGGACTAGCCAAAAACATTCAGTACTTC.

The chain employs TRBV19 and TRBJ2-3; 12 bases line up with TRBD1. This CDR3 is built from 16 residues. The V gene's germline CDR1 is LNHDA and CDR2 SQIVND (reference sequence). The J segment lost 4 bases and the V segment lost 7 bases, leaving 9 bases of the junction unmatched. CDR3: CASIPPGTGGADTQYF. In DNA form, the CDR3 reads TGTGCCAGTATACCCCCGGGGACAGGGGGCGCAGATACGCAGTATTTT.

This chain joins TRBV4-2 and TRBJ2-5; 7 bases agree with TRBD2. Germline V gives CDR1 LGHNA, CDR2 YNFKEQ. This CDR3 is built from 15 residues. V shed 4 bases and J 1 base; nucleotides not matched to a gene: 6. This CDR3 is CASSRGTTLQETQYF. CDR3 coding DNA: TGTGCCAGCAGCCGAGGGACTACACTCCAAGAGACCCAGTACTTC.

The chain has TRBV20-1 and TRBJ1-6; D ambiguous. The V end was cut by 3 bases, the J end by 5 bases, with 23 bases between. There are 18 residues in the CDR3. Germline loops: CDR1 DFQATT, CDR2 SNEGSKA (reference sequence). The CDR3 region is CSASRSLQASFNNSPLHF. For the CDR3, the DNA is TGCAGTGCTAGTAGATCGCTGCAGGCGAGCTTTAATAATTCACCCCTCCACTTT.

The DNA of the CDR3 is TGCGCCAGCAGCCAAGTCGCGTTGAGGGAGAACTATGGCTACACCTTC. Translating it yields CASSQVALRENYGYTF. The rearrangement links TRBV4-1 to TRBJ1-2; D uncertain. V dropped 1 base and J dropped 2 bases, with 14 bases sitting between them. The CDR3 sequence is 16 residues long. The germline CDR1 and CDR2 sequences are MGHRA and YSYEKL.

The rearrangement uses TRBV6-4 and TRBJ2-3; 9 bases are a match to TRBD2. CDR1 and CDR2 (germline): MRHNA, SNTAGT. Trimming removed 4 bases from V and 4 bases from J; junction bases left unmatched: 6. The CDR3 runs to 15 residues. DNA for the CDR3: TGTGCCAGCAGTGTAGAGCGGGAGGCTTCAGATACGCAGTATTTT. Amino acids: CASSVEREASDTQYF.

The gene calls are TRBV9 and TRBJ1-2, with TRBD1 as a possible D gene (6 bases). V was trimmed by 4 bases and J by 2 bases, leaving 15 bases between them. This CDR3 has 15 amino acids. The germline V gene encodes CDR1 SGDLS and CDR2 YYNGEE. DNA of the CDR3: TGTGCCAGCAGCCCCCAGGGGAACAGAAACTATGGCTACACCTTC. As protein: CASSPQGNRNYGYTF.

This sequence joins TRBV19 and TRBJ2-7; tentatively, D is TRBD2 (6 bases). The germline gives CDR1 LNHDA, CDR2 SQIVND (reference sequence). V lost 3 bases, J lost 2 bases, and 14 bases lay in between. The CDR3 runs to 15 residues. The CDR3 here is CASSIFLGGTYEQYF. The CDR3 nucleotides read TGTGCCAGTAGTATCTTTTTGGGCGGGACCTACGAGCAGTACTTC. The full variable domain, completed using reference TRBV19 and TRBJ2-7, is DGGITQSPKYLFRKEGQNVTLSCEQNLNHDAMYWYRQDPGQGLRLIYYSQIVNDFQKGDIAEGYSVSREKKESFPLTVTSAQKNPTAFYLCASSIFLGGTYEQYFGPGTRLTVT.

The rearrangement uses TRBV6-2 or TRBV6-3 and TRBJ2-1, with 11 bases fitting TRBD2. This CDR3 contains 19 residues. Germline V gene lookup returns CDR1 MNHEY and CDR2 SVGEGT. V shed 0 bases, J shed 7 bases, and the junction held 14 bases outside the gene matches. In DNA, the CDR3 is TGTGCCAGCAGTTACTCCAGACTAGCGGGACCAGTAGGGGTGAATGAGCAGTTCTTC. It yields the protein CASSYSRLAGPVGVNEQFF.

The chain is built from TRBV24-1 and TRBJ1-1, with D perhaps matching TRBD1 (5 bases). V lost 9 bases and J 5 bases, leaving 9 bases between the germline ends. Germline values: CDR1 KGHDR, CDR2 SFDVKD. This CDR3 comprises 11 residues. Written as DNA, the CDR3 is TGTGCCACCCCCCCAGGGACTGAAGCTTTCTTT. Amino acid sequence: CATPPGTEAFF.

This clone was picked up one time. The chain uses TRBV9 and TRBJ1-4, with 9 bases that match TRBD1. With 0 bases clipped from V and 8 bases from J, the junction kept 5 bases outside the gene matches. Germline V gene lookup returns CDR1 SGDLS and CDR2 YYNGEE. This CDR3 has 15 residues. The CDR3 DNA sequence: TGTGCCAGCAGCGTAGGGGACAGGGACTACGAAAAACTGTTTTTT. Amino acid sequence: CASSVGDRDYEKLFF.

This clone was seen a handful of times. Here the CDR3 reads CASSAGLAGGRSSYNEQFF. The CDR3 DNA follows: TGTGCCAGCAGCGCCGGACTAGCGGGGGGCCGAAGCTCCTACAATGAGCAGTTCTTC. V is TRBV7-2 and J is TRBJ2-1, with 14 bases aligning to TRBD2. Unmatched junction bases numbered 9, after V lost 5 bases and J lost 0 bases. Per germline, CDR1 SGHTA and CDR2 FQGNSA. The CDR3 has 19 amino acids.

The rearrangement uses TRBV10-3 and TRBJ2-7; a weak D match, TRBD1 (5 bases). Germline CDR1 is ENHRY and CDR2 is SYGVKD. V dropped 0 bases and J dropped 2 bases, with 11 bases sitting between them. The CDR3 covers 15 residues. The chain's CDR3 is CAISESLGLPYEQYF. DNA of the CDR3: TGTGCCATCAGTGAGTCTTTGGGGCTTCCCTACGAGCAGTACTTC.

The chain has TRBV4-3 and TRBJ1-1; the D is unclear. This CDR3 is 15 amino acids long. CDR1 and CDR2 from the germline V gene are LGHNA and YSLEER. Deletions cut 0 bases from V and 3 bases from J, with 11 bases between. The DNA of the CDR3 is TGCGCCAGCAGCCAAGATTCCCACTTTGACACTGAAGCTTTCTTT. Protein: CASSQDSHFDTEAFF.

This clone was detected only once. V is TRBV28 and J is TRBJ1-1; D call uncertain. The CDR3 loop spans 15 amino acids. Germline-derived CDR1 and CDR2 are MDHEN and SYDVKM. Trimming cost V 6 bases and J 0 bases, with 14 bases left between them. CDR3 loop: CASSPPNVLNTEAFF. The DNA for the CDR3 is TGTGCCAGCAGCCCTCCTAATGTATTGAACACTGAAGCTTTCTTT.

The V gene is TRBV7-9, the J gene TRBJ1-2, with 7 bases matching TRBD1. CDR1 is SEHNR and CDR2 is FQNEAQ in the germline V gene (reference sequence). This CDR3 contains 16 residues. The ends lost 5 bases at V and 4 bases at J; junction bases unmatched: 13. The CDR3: CASSQPDMTGPYGYTF. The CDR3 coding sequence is TGTGCCAGCAGCCAACCTGACATGACAGGGCCCTATGGCTACACCTTC.

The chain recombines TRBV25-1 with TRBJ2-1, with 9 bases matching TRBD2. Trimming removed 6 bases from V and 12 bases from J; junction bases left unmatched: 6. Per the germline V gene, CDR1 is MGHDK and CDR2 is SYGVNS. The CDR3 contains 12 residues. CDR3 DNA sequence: TGTGCCAGCAGCGTAGCGGGAGTAATGCAGTTCTTC. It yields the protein CASSVAGVMQFF.

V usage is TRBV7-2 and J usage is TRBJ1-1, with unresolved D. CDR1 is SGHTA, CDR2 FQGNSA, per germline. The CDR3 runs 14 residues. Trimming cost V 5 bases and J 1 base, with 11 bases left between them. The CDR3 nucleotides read TGTGCCAGCAGCCCCCGGTCGGGGAACACTGAAGCTTTCTTT. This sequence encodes CASSPRSGNTEAFF.

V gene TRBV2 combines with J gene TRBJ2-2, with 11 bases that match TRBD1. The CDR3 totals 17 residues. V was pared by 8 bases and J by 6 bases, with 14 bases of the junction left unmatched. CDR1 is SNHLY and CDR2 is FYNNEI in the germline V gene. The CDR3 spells CASSWKRTGGAAGELFF. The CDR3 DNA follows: TGTGCCAGCTCATGGAAGCGGACAGGGGGCGCAGCCGGGGAGCTGTTTTTT.

The CDR3 here is CASRGQQAKNIQYF. CDR3 bases: TGTGCCAGCAGAGGACAGCAAGCCAAAAACATTCAGTACTTC. This sequence joins TRBV2 and TRBJ2-4; a possible D gene is TRBD1 (6 bases). Germline V CDR1 and CDR2: SNHLY, FYNNEI. V was shortened by 6 bases and J by 0 bases, with 9 bases between the two germline ends. CDR3 length equals 14 residues.

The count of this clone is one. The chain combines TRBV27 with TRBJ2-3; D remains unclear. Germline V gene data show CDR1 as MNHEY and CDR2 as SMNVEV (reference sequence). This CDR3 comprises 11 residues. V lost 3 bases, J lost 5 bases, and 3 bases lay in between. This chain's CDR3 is CASSFRDTQYF. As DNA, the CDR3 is TGTGCCAGCAGTTTCAGAGATACGCAGTATTTT.

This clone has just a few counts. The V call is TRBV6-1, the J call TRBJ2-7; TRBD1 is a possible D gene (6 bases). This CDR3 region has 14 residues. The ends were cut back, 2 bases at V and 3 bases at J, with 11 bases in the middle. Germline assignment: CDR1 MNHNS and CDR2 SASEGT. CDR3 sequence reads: CASSELVTGYEQYV. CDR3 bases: TGTGCCAGCAGTGAATTGGTGACAGGCTACGAGCAGTACGTC.

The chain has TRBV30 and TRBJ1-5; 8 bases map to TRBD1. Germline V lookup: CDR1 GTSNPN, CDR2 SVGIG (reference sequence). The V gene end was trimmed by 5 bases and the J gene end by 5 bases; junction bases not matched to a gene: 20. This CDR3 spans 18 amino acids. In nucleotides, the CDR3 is TGTGCCTGGGATCCCACAGGGGGTATGATTGATTTAGATCAGCCCCAGCATTTT. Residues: CAWDPTGGMIDLDQPQHF.

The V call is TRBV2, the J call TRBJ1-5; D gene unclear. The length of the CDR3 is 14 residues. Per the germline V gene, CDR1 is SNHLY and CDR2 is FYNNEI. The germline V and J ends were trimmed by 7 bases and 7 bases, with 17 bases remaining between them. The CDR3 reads CASTERRVQQPQHF. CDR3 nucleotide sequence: TGTGCCAGCACCGAGAGGAGGGTCCAGCAGCCCCAGCATTTT.

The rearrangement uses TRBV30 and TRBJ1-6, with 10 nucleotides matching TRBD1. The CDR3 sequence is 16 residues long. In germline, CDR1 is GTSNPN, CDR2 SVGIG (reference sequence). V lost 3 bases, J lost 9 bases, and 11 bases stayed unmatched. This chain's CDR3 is CAWRPIWRTGGSPLHF. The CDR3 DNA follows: TGTGCCTGGAGGCCCATATGGAGGACAGGGGGTTCACCCCTCCACTTT.

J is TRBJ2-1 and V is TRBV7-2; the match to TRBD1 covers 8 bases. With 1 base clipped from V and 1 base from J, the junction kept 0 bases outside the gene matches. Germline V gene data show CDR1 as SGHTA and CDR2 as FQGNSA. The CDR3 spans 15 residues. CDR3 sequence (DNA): TGTGCCAGCAGCTTAGACAGGGGGTCCTACAATGAGCAGTTCTTC. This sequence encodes CASSLDRGSYNEQFF.

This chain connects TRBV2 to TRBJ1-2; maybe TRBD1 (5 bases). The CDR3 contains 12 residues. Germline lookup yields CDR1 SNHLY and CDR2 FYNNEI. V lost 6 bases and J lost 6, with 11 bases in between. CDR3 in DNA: TGTGCCAGCAGGGTGACAGTGGATGGCTACACCTTC. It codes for CASRVTVDGYTF.